These 10 T cell receptor beta chains originate from one sample sequenced in a study of cytomegalovirus exposure and HLA in healthy donors. The PCR used 60 Vbeta and 13 Jbeta primers. The assay was immunoSEQ multiplex PCR, and TCRdb's table has in-frame clones only and misses some. The sample has tens of thousands of clones, 70% to 85% seen once. The sequenced sample consisted of PBMCs. These TCRs come from a man aged 25-45 years in good health and CMV-seronegative.

V is TRBV6-1 and J is TRBJ2-7, with D maybe TRBD2 (7 bases). V gave up 1 base and J gave up 10 bases, with 17 bases separating them. Per the germline V gene, CDR1 is MNHNS and CDR2 is SASEGT. This CDR3 spans 14 amino acids. CDR3 region: CASSEGSPGGRQYF. The CDR3 nucleotides are TGTGCCAGCAGTGAAGGTTCGCCGGGGGGCAGACAGTACTTC.

The V call is TRBV7-6, the J call TRBJ2-2, with a weak D call TRBD2 (6 bases). CDR3 length: 13 residues. Germline V lookup: CDR1 SGHVS, CDR2 FNYEAQ. V gave up 5 bases and J gave up 6 bases, with 10 bases separating them. CDR3 sequence: CASSQTRSGELFF. CDR3 DNA sequence: TGTGCCAGCAGCCAGACTAGGTCCGGGGAGCTGTTTTTT.

The chain combines TRBV12-5 with TRBJ1-2, with D tentatively TRBD1 (5 bases). The CDR3 consists of 13 residues. V shed 5 bases and J shed 3 bases, with 10 bases lying between them. CDR1 and CDR2 from the germline V gene are LGHNT and FRNRAP. CDR3 region: CASGPGLYYGYTF. The DNA for the CDR3 is TGTGCTAGTGGTCCGGGACTGTACTATGGCTACACCTTC.

The chain combines TRBV6-1 with TRBJ1-2; TRBD1 agrees at 8 bases. The V gene end was trimmed by 6 bases and the J gene end by 4 bases; junction bases not matched to a gene: 10. From germline, CDR1 is MNHNS and CDR2 SASEGT. The CDR3 spans 15 residues. Here the CDR3 DNA reads TGTGCCAGCAGCGGACAGGGTTTAAGTAGCTATGGCTACACCTTC. Residues: CASSGQGLSSYGYTF.

V gene TRBV6-4 combines with J gene TRBJ2-2; possible D gene TRBD1, 6 bases. There are 13 residues in the CDR3. The V end was cut by 4 bases, the J end by 3 bases, with 6 bases between. The V gene's germline CDR1 is MRHNA and CDR2 SNTAGT. The CDR3 spells CASSAGDTGELFF. The CDR3 DNA follows: TGTGCCAGCAGTGCAGGGGACACCGGGGAGCTGTTTTTT.

This clone has a handful of counts. This sequence joins TRBV4-3 and TRBJ2-7; 7 nucleotides agree with TRBD1. The junction had 12 bases not matched to a gene; V was cut back by 0 bases and J by 4 bases. The CDR3 covers 17 residues. Germline assignment: CDR1 LGHNA and CDR2 YSLEER. CDR3: CASSQDAVDRPWYEQYF. As DNA, the CDR3 is TGCGCCAGCAGCCAAGATGCCGTGGACAGGCCTTGGTACGAGCAGTACTTC.

Notes on this clone: The same CDR3 is also encoded by other DNA sequences in this sample. V gene TRBV6-4 combines with J gene TRBJ2-1, with 13 nucleotides matching TRBD2. This CDR3 contains 15 residues. In germline, CDR1 is MRHNA, CDR2 SNTAGT. J gave up 4 bases and V 4 bases, and 1 base lay outside the gene matches. The CDR3 nucleotides are TGTGCCAGCAGTGGGACTAGCGGGAGTTACAATGAGCAGTTCTTC. The encoded protein is CASSGTSGSYNEQFF.

This chain connects TRBV7-9 to TRBJ2-5; D possibly corresponds to TRBD1 (5 bases). CDR3 length equals 19 residues. Germline V CDR1 and CDR2: SEHNR, FQNEAQ (reference sequence). V lost 2 bases to trimming and J lost 2 bases, with 24 bases between them. CDR3 sequence: CASSLISLSSRQTQETQYF. CDR3 nucleotides: TGTGCCAGCAGCTTAATTAGTCTAAGTTCGAGACAGACACAAGAGACCCAGTACTTC.

The V call is TRBV9, the J call TRBJ2-2; 7 bases match TRBD2. Germline V gene data show CDR1 as SGDLS and CDR2 as YYNGEE. V lost 0 bases to trimming and J lost 6 bases; unmatched junction nucleotides: 5. This CDR3 comprises 15 residues. CDR3 residues: CASSVEPSGSGELFF. CDR3 DNA: TGTGCCAGCAGCGTAGAACCTAGCGGATCCGGGGAGCTGTTTTTT.

This chain uses TRBV11-2 with TRBJ1-2; D might be TRBD1 (6 bases). Deletions cut 5 bases from V and 7 bases from J, with 20 bases between. Germline V gives CDR1 SGHAT, CDR2 FQNNGV. The CDR3 consists of 15 residues. CDR3 amino acids: CASSPDDRTWSGYTF. DNA of the CDR3: TGTGCCAGCAGCCCGGATGACAGGACCTGGAGTGGCTACACCTTC.